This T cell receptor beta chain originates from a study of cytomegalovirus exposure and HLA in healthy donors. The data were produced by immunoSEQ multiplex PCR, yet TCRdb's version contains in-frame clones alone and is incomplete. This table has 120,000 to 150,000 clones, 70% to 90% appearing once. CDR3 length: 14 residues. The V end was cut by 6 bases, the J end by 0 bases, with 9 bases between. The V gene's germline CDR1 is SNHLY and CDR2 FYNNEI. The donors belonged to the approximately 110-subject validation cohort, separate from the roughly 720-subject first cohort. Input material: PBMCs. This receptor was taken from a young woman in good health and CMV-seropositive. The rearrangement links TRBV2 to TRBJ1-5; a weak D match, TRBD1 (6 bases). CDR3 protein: CASRAGDSNQPQHF. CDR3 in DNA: TGTGCCAGCAGAGCAGGGGATAGCAATCAGCCCCAGCATTTT.